This T cell receptor (beta chain) derives from a study of T cells in Graves' hyperthyroidism and ophthalmopathy. In the study overall: Peripheral blood samples were taken at initial diagnosis, prior to any treatment.

General study results and limits: Most thyroid clonotypes with frequency above 0.001 were detected in blood.

Germline V lookup: CDR1 SGHDN, CDR2 FVKESK. The V and J ends lost 3 bases and 1 base, in that order; junction bases with no gene match: 2. This CDR3 has 15 residues. Hyperthyroidism was newly diagnosed in patients aged 18 to 65 (duration under 2 months). Lactation, pregnancy, other autoimmune disease or uncontrolled infection excluded patients. RNA transcripts yielded amplified TCR beta CDR3 regions. HTBI primers drove first-round RT-PCR of the TCR CDR3. One entry per CDR3 protein, called by TCRdb with MiXCR from the multiplex PCR reads. There are approximately 560,000 distinct CDR3 sequences in the sample; about a sixth occur only once, and about 7% lies in the top ten. Remarks on this clonotype: The antigen is undetermined.

The chain joins TRBV14 to TRBJ2-2; 7 nucleotides line up with TRBD2. The material sequenced was blood. The origin of this receptor is a young woman with Graves' hyperthyroidism. The CDR3 here is CASSQASGNTGELFF. In DNA, the CDR3 is TGTGCCAGCAGCCAGGCTAGCGGGAACACCGGGGAGCTGTTTTTT.